This entry lists 8 T cell receptor beta chains sequenced from one sample in a study of T cells expressing NK-cell markers. After re-calling the 5' RACE reads, TCRdb lists one entry per CDR3 protein, DNA absent. In all, the sample yields about 430,000 distinct CDR3 sequences. The sample was blood T cells: a sorted CD56 or NKG2C T cell subset, CD4+ or CD8+ T cells, or bulk PBMC T cells (not recorded which). The source of these receptors is a woman in her 50s in good health.

The chain is built from TRBV18 and TRBJ1-2. The CDR3 has 11 amino acids. Germline CDR1 is KGHSH and CDR2 is LQKENI. The CDR3 here is CASSPGEGYTF.

The chain combines TRBV5-1 with TRBJ2-5; TCRdb's D call of TRBD2 is untestable without DNA. The CDR3 runs 18 residues. CDR1 is SGHRS and CDR2 is YFSETQ in the germline V gene. The CDR3 here is CASSLDIRRTSGMETQYF.

V gene TRBV5-1 combines with J gene TRBJ1-2; no DNA is available, so the TRBD1 call from TCRdb remains unchecked. The CDR3 covers 17 residues. The germline CDR1 and CDR2 sequences are SGHRS and YFSETQ. The CDR3 loop is CASSLEQGTGRGYGYTF.

The rearrangement uses TRBV11-2 and TRBJ2-1; absent DNA, TCRdb's TRBD2 call cannot be checked. The germline V gene has CDR1 SGHAT and CDR2 FQNNGV. The CDR3 covers 16 residues. The CDR3 sequence is CASSLVVGGKAGEQFF.

The gene calls are TRBV29-1 and TRBJ2-7; TCRdb gives TRBD2 as the D gene, but with no DNA this cannot be confirmed. The V gene's germline CDR1 is SQVTM and CDR2 ANQGSEA. CDR3 length: 13 residues. The CDR3 protein is CSVVAELVDEQYF.

V gene TRBV7-2 combines with J gene TRBJ2-1. CDR1 SGHTA and CDR2 FQGNSA come from the germline V gene. The CDR3 is made up of 13 amino acids. The chain's CDR3 is CASSVGYGWEQFF. The entire variable domain, with the rest obtained from reference TRBV7-2 and TRBJ2-1, is as follows: GAGVSQSPSNKVTEKGKDVELRCDPISGHTALYWYRQSLGQGLEFLIYFQGNSAPDKSGLPSDRFSAERTGGSVSTLTIQRTQQEDSAVYLCASSVGYGWEQFFGPGTRLTVL.

This sequence joins TRBV20-1 and TRBJ2-1; TCRdb names TRBD2, which stays unverified in the absence of DNA. The germline V gene encodes CDR1 DFQATT and CDR2 SNEGSKA (reference sequence). The CDR3 length is 14 residues. CDR3 loop: CSARDPASGTEQFF.

V gene TRBV10-3 combines with J gene TRBJ2-3; TCRdb's D call, TRBD2, is unchecked because there is no DNA. CDR1 is ENHRY and CDR2 is SYGVKD in the germline V gene. This CDR3 comprises 16 residues. The CDR3 here is CAIRLAEEFYTDTQYF.